The sequence of this T cell receptor beta chain was determined in a study of cytomegalovirus exposure and HLA in healthy donors. Study in general: The same platform as the 666 first-cohort repertoires was used for the 120 validation repertoires, a later analysis reported. Overall study results and limits: Cytomegalovirus-associated status was assigned to some 160 TCR beta chains.

Data came from immunoSEQ multiplex PCR; TCRdb stores just in-frame clones and leaves some out. Of 150,000 to 200,000 clones in the sample, 85% were seen once. In the case of this clone: What it recognizes is unknown.

Germline assignment: CDR1 GTSNPN and CDR2 SVGIG (reference sequence). The V and J ends lost 5 bases and 4 bases, in that order; junction bases with no gene match: 5. This CDR3 has 13 residues. The J gene is TRBJ2-5, the V gene TRBV30; 9 positions match TRBD2. This receptor was identified in a man aged 18-30 years in good health and CMV-seropositive. The sequencing input was PBMCs. This CDR3 reads CAWDGRGGETQYF. CDR3 coding DNA: TGTGCCTGGGACGGGCGGGGGGGAGAGACCCAGTACTTC.